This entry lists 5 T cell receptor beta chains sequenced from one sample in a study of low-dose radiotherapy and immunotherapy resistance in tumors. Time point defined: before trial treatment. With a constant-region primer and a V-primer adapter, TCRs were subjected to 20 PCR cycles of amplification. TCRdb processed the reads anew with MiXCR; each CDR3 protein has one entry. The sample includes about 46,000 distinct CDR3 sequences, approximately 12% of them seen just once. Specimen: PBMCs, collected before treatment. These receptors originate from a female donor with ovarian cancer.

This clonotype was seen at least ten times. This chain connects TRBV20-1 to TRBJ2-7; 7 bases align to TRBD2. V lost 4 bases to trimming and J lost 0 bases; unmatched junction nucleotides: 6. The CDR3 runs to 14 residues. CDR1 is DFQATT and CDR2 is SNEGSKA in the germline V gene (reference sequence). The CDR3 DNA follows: TGCAGTGCTACGGTAGCGGGTTACTCCTACGAGCAGTACTTC. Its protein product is CSATVAGYSYEQYF.

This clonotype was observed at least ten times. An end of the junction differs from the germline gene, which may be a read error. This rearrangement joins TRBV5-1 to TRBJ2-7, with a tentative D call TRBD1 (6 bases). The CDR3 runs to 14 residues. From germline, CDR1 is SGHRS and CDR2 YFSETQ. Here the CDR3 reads CASSPGRGYYEQYF. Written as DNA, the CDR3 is TGTGCCAGCAGCCCGGGTAGGGGGTACTACGAGCAGTACTTC.

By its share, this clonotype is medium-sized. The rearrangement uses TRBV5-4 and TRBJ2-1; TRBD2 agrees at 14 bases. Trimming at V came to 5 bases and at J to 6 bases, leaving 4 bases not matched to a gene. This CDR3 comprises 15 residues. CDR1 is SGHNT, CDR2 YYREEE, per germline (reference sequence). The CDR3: CASRAGLAGVNEQFF. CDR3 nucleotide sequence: TGTGCCAGCAGGGCGGGACTAGCGGGAGTCAATGAGCAGTTCTTC.

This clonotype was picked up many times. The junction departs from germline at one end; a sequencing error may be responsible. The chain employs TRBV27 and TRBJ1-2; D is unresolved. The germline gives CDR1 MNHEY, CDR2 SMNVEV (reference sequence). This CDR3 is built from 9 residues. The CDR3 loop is CASSSGILF. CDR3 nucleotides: TGTGCCAGCAGTTCCGGTATCCTCTTC.

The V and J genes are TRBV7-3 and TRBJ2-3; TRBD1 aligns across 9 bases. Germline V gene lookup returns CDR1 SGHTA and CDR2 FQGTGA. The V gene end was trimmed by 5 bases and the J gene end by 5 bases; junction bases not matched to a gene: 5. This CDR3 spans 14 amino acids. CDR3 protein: CASSTGQGKDTQYF. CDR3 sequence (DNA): TGTGCCAGCAGCACGGGACAGGGTAAAGATACGCAGTATTTT.